The T cell receptor (beta chain) described here comes from a study of T cell clonality in common variable immunodeficiency. Findings and caveats of the study: CVID subjects had higher TCRbeta clonality than healthy controls, most marked in about a third. Reportedly, TCR beta sequences from common variable immunodeficiency showed fewer deletions and N-nucleotide insertions. Shared TCRbeta clones were fewer between CVID subjects than controls.

Profiled with immunoSEQ multiplex PCR; TCRdb holds only in-frame clones, not every one. This sample carries about 7,300 clones, none of them present only once. Germline CDR1 WNHNN, CDR2 SYGVQD (reference sequence). Trimming removed 2 bases at V and 2 bases at J, with 6 bases between. The CDR3 runs 13 residues. This clone was seen many times. Its antigen is unknown. The sequenced fragment ends 3 residues before the CDR3 boundary, so the rest is inferred from the germline J gene. This rearrangement joins TRBV10-1 to TRBJ1-2, with unresolved D. The sequence was obtained from a human donor with common variable immunodeficiency. The sequenced sample consisted of peripheral blood mononuclear cells. Here the CDR3 reads CASSEALNYGYTF. The CDR3 bases that were read are TGCGCCAGCAGTGAGGCGTTGAACTATGGC.